A single TCR beta chain is shown here with its context. Its binding antigen is unknown. The sample holds no much larger clone one base away, and base qualities are not on file. Here V drops 5 bases and J drops 10 bases, and the junction holds 7 bases not matched to any gene. From the cysteine through the phenylalanine, the CDR3 covers 12 amino acids. Only CDR3 DNA remains: 36 bases, in frame from the first base. For CDR1 and CDR2, the germline V gene (reference sequence) lists DFQATT and SNEGSKA. This sample was included in a study of response to subunit inactivated influenza vaccine (dated by TCRdb to the late 2010s). Some background on the complete study: To follow how T cells responded to a trivalent subunit inactivated influenza vaccine, the researchers relied on deep quantitative profiling of the T cell receptor repertoire.

Receptor libraries were prepared by RT-PCR. The sequencer was an Illumina HiSeq 2500. The raw public reads went through TCRdb reprocessing: fastp at Q25, MiXCR clone calling, in-frame beta chains kept. Here each entry gathers all rows of one CDR3 protein and keeps the most common genes and DNA. Counted in this sample were 650,000 or so distinct CDR3 sequences; 14% of them appeared once. Less than 8.5% of the sample comes from the top ten. The research as a whole found: The authors suggested that each seasonal influenza vaccination may recruit only a limited number of new T cells.

This specimen consisted of PBMCs from blood, obtained around 14 days before vaccination. The V and J segments used are TRBV20-1 and TRBJ2-1, with 8 junctional bases fitting TRBD2. The receptor was derived from a man aged 50-59 years who received an inactivated influenza vaccine. Donor details come from another sample of the same person, matched by shared clones. The sequenced DNA is TGCAGTGCTGAAAACGGGAGGGAAGAGCAGTTCTTC. This encodes CSAENGREEQFF.